The rows below give T cell receptor beta chains drawn from one sample of a study of control samples from healthy donors and cancer patients. Measured with immunoSEQ multiplex PCR; TCRdb has only the in-frame clones, and not every one. The sample lists over 65,000 clones; roughly 92% were seen once. Material for sequencing was blood. Source of these receptors: a woman in her forties in good health. Both conserved end residues are part of each CDR3. A D gene is named only where the DNA matches it firmly. Rows may omit the clone size; those that give it use once, few, many or a size class.

j_call,d_call,v_call,clone_size,cdr3_nt,cdr3_aa
TRBJ1-2,TRBD1,TRBV28,NA,TGTGCCATCCGGTCCCGGGACAGGCTTACCCCCTCACATGGCTACACCTTC,CAIRSRDRLTPSHGYTF
TRBJ1-5,TRBD1,TRBV20-1,few,TGCAGTGCTAGTAGGCAGGGGGACGTTCAGCCCCAGCATTTT,CSASRQGDVQPQHF
TRBJ2-2,NA,TRBV7-3,NA,TGTGCCAGCAGCTTAGCCCTGAACACCGGGGAGCTGTTTTTT,CASSLALNTGELFF
TRBJ1-1,NA,TRBV28,NA,TGTGCCAGCCTAACCGAACAGGGAGAAGCTTTCTTT,CASLTEQGEAFF
TRBJ1-5,NA,TRBV18,NA,TGTGCCAGCTCACCACCAGGTCAGCCTTCATGGCCCCAGCATTTT,CASSPPGQPSWPQHF
TRBJ2-3,NA,TRBV6-5,NA,TGTGCCAGCAGTTACGAGGGAGATACGCAGTATTTT,CASSYEGDTQYF
TRBJ1-1,NA,TRBV15,NA,TGTGCCACCAGCAAGAACACTGAAGCTTTCTTT,CATSKNTEAFF
TRBJ2-7,TRBD1,TRBV18,NA,TGTGCCAGCTCACCCGGGACAGGGCTCTCTAGCCACGAGCAGTACTTC,CASSPGTGLSSHEQYF
TRBJ1-1,NA,TRBV19,NA,TGTGCCAGTAGTATAGCAGGGCAGCAAGACGCTTTCTTT,CASSIAGQQDAFF
TRBJ1-1,TRBD1,TRBV4-1,once,TGCGCCAGCAGCCACAACGGACAGGGGGGCACTGAAGCTTTCTTT,CASSHNGQGGTEAFF
TRBJ1-5,TRBD1,TRBV6-1,NA,TGTGCCAGCAGTGAGACAGGGAATCAGCCCCAGCATTTT,CASSETGNQPQHF